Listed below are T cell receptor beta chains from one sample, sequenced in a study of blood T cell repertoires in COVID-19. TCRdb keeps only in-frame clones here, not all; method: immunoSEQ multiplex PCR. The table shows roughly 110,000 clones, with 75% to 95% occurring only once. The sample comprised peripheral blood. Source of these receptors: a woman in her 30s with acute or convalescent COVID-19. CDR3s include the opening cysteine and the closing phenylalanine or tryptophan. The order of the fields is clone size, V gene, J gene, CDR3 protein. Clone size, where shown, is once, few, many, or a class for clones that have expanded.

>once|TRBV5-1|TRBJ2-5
CASSDTGVRGETQYF
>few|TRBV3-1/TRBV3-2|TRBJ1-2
CASSQVLTGGDYGYTF
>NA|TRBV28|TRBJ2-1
CASSLYGGALHEQFF
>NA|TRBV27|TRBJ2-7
CASSSLSTNYEQYF
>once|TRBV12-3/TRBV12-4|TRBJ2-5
CAKGTEETQYF
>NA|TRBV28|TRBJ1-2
CASSLLARLYGYTF
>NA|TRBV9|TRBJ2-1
CASSVRSGQIDEQFF
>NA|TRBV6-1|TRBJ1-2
CASSDSYGYTF
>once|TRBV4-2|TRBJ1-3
CASRYTGLANTIYF
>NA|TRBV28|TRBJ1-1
CASSTTLRGTFF
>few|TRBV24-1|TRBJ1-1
CAISDRKNTEAFF
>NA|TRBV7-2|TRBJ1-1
CASSLRSRGPEAFF
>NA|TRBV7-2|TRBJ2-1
CASSLAGPSGGVMHEQFF
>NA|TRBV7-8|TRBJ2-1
CASRTSLSYNEQFF
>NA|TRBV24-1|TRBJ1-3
CATSDLGQSERNTIYF
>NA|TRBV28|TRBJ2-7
CASSLSVTGYTYEQYF
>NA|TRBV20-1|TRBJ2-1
CSASVPSGRVHEQFF
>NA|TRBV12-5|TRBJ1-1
CATTTGALTEAFF
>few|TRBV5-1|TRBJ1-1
CASSYVGTGEATEAFF
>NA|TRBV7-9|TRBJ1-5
CASSLAGSNQPQHF
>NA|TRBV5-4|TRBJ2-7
CASRNRGNEQYF
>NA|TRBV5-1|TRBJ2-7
CASSRQGDQTYEQYF
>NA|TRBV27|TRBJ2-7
CASSFGETYEQYF
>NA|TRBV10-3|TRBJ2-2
CAIQGNTGELFF
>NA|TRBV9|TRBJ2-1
CASMAGGSSYNEQFF
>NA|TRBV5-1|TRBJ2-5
CASSLASSGGRETQYF
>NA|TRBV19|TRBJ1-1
CASSWQAGTEAFF
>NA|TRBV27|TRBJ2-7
CASSLSGQGASYEQYF
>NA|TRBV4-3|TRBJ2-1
CASSQGGLAGAGEQFF
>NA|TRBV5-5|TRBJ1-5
CASSVTGSVNQPQHF
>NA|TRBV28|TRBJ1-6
CASSNTGNYNSPLHF
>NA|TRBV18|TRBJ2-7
CASSPRDSSYEQYF
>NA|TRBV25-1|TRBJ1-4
CASSRGTQGEKLFF
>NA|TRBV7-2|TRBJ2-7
CASSPWTGIYEQYF
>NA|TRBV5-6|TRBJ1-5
CASSLAGTEYQPQHF
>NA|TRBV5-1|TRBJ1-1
CASSPDTLNTEAFF
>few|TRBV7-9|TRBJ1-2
CASSLARGGSRDYGYTF
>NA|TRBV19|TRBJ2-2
CASSMIGGRRTGELFF
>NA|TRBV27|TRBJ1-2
CARIRDRVYGYTF
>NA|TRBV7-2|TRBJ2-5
CASSLWGGETQYF
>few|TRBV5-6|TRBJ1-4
CASSLSPGTNEKLFF
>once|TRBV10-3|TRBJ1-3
CAISARGSGNTIYF
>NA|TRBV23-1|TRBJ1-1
CASSLGRGTEAFF
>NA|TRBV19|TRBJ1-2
CASSITGGAGGYTF
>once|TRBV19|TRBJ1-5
CASSQTGGGQPQHF
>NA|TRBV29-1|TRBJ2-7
CSVDVDAGGDHEQYF
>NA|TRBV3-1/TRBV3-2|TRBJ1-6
CASSQGQTENSPLHF
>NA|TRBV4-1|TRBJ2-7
CASSQDEDRDYEQYF